This T cell receptor beta chain was identified during a study of blood T cell repertoires in COVID-19. Study as a whole: Material from acute and convalescent COVID-19 was sourced from the United States, Italy and Spain. Sample material is recorded as cDNA or gDNA derived from T cells, B-cell-depleted T cells, or PBMCs.

Looked up from germline, CDR1 is LGHDT and CDR2 is YNNKEL (reference sequence). V was cut by 0 bases and J by 5 bases, with 19 bases left in between. The CDR3 runs to 18 residues. As processed by the authors: How many nucleated cells were present was estimated from reference gene primer amplification. Profiling relied on immunoSEQ multiplex PCR, and the TCRdb table lists in-frame clones only, not all of them. V and J calls and clone size are as listed in that table; D and trimming were resolved from the DNA. Of under 150,000 clones listed, roughly 83% are singletons. This chain connects TRBV3-1 (or the pseudogene TRBV3-2) to TRBJ1-4; the D gene is possibly TRBD1 (6 bases). The receptor was derived from a woman of 80 years or more with acute or convalescent COVID-19. The sample taken for sequencing was peripheral blood. CDR3: CASSQEGWDPGVNEKLFF. In DNA form, the CDR3 reads TGTGCCAGCAGCCAAGAAGGCTGGGACCCAGGGGTCAATGAAAAACTGTTTTTT.